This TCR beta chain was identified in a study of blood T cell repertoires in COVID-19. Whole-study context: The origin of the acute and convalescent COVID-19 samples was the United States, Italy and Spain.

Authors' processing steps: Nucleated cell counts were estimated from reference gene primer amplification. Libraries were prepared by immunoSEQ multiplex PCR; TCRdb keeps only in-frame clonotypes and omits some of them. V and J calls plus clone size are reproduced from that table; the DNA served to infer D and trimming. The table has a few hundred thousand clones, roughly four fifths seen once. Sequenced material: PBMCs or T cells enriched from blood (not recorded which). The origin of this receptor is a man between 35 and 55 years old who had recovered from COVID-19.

The CDR3 here is CASSQGRTGVKNIQYF. In nucleotides, the CDR3 is TGCGCCAGCAGCCAAGGCAGGACAGGGGTCAAAAACATTCAGTACTTC. The rearrangement joins TRBV4-1 to TRBJ2-4; 9 nucleotides agree with TRBD1. This CDR3 spans 16 amino acids. From germline, CDR1 is MGHRA and CDR2 YSYEKL. V shed 1 base and J 3 bases; nucleotides not matched to a gene: 4.